This T cell receptor (beta chain) was sequenced for a study of T cell responses to AZD1222 COVID-19 vaccine. The repertoire was sequenced with immunoSEQ multiplex PCR; TCRdb's copy has only in-frame clones and lacks some. The table includes 120,000 or so clones, about 86% detected once. Whole-study findings and limits: Increased Spike-specific TCR breadth and depth were observed after two AZD1222 doses. Females made up more of the donors, who were largely white British, and clonal diversity may have come out too low.

Details on this clone: The antigen remains undetermined.

Germline lookup yields CDR1 SGHRS and CDR2 YFSETQ. CDR3 length equals 18 residues. The trim removed 3 bases at V and 8 bases at J, leaving 19 bases unmatched. The chain employs TRBV5-1 and TRBJ1-2, with 10 bases that match TRBD1. The TCR originated in an adult who received the AZD1222 COVID-19 vaccine. Source: peripheral blood, taken 28 days after the second AZD1222 dose. The CDR3: CASSSGGPTGTGEGGYTF. DNA of the CDR3: TGCGCCAGCAGCTCTGGGGGCCCCACCGGGACAGGGGAAGGAGGCTACACCTTC.